The present T cell receptor (beta chain) was sequenced within a study of shared T cell receptors in the human thymus. The method was immunoSEQ multiplex PCR; TCRdb's version includes in-frame clones alone and lacks a portion of them. The sample comprises just under 550,000 clones, about 84% of which are singletons, and more than 0.01% rests with the top ten. The CDR3 runs 13 residues. Germline V gene data show CDR1 as MDHEN and CDR2 as SYDVKM. V shed 5 bases and J shed 5 bases, with 11 bases lying between them. These data are also associated with another study on human thymus T cells.

The sample comprised thymocytes. This chain uses TRBV28 with TRBJ2-3, with D perhaps matching TRBD1 (5 bases). The receptor was derived from a boy in the first two years of life with a congenital heart defect. CDR3 region: CASSPRREDTQYF. CDR3 in DNA: TGTGCCAGCAGTCCCCGCAGGGAAGATACGCAGTATTTT.